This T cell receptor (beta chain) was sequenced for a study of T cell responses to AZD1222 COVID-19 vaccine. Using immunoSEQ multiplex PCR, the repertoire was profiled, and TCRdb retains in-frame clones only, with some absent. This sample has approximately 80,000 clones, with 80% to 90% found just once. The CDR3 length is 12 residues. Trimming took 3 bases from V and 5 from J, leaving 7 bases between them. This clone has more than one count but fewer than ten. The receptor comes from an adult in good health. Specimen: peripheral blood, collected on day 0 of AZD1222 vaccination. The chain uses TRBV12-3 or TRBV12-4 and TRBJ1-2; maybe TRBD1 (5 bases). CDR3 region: CASSFGGYGYTF. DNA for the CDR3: TGTGCCAGCAGTTTTGGGGGGTATGGCTACACCTTC.